Following are 18 T cell receptor beta chains from one sample sequenced in a study of blood T cell repertoires in COVID-19. Some clones are missing from TCRdb's copy, which holds only in-frame ones; the method was immunoSEQ multiplex PCR. The sample contains nearly 200,000 clones, 70% to 90% of which appear only once. The sequenced material came from peripheral blood. The receptor set was obtained from a woman in her 70s with acute or convalescent COVID-19.

Concerning this clone: The junction shows a germline mismatch at one end, possibly a read error. The V gene is TRBV18, the J gene TRBJ1-4, with TRBD1 matching over 9 bases. From germline, CDR1 is KGHSH and CDR2 LQKENI. CDR3 length: 13 amino acids. CDR3 amino acids: CASSPGQGITMDF. The CDR3, as DNA: TGTGCCAGCTCACCGGGACAGGGTATAACGATGGATTTT.

In this sample, this clone turned up a few times. The chain has TRBV19 and TRBJ1-5, with D unclear. Germline CDR1 LNHDA, CDR2 SQIVND (reference sequence). Trimming cost V 6 bases and J 0 bases, with 12 bases left between them. CDR3 length: 15 residues. The CDR3 nucleotides read TGTGCCAGTAGGTCCCAACTTAATAGCAATCAGCCCCAGCATTTT. This gives the protein CASRSQLNSNQPQHF.

This clone was observed a single time. V and J are TRBV20-1 and TRBJ1-5; D unclear. CDR3 length: 13 residues. V was trimmed by 3 bases and J by 4 bases, leaving 10 bases between them. The V gene's germline CDR1 is DFQATT and CDR2 SNEGSKA (reference sequence). The CDR3 region has the DNA TGCAGTGCTAGTTCAGCGAAGAATCAGCCCCAGCATTTT. Its protein is CSASSAKNQPQHF.

The chain is built from TRBV19 and TRBJ2-5; D perhaps matches TRBD1 (6 bases). CDR1 and CDR2 from the germline V gene are LNHDA and SQIVND (reference sequence). Trimming removed 3 bases from V and 2 bases from J, with 13 bases in between. The CDR3 runs 15 residues. The CDR3 sequence is CASSIFGTRQETQYF. DNA of the CDR3: TGTGCCAGTAGTATCTTCGGGACAAGACAAGAGACCCAGTACTTC.

The chain has TRBV28 and TRBJ1-2, with D possibly matching TRBD1 (5 bases). V shed 7 bases and J shed 0 bases, with 18 bases lying between them. Germline assignment: CDR1 MDHEN and CDR2 SYDVKM. The CDR3 totals 16 residues. The CDR3, as DNA: TGTGCCAGCACCTCCTGGGGGGTCGGAGCTAACTATGGCTACACCTTC. As protein: CASTSWGVGANYGYTF.

The chain recombines TRBV19 with TRBJ1-2; D is perhaps TRBD1 (6 bases). From germline, CDR1 is LNHDA and CDR2 SQIVND (reference sequence). V dropped 3 bases and J dropped 5 bases, with 13 bases sitting between them. The CDR3 sequence is 14 residues long. CDR3 coding DNA: TGTGCCAGTAGTATCCGGACAGCTCCATATGGCTACACCTTC. Protein: CASSIRTAPYGYTF.

The chain couples TRBV11-2 to TRBJ1-2; D possibly corresponds to TRBD1 (6 bases). From germline, CDR1 is SGHAT and CDR2 FQNNGV. V lost 0 bases to trimming and J lost 4 bases, with 12 bases between them. The CDR3 length is 15 residues. DNA of the CDR3: TGTGCCAGCAGCTTAGAAGATGGGGGCGTCTATGGCTACACCTTC. Its protein is CASSLEDGGVYGYTF.

The V and J genes are TRBV6-6 and TRBJ2-2; 8 bases fit TRBD2. The germline V gene has CDR1 MNHNY and CDR2 SVGAGI (reference sequence). The CDR3 contains 14 residues. V shed 7 bases and J 7 bases; nucleotides not matched to a gene: 8. The CDR3, as DNA: TGTGCCAGCAAGAGGCGGGGGGAGGTCGGGGAGCTGTTTTTT. Protein: CASKRRGEVGELFF.

The chain joins TRBV29-1 to TRBJ1-5, with D unclear. Germline CDR1 and CDR2: SQVTM and ANQGSEA. The CDR3 is 13 amino acids. The V gene lost 4 bases and the J gene lost 1 base, with 8 bases spanning the gap. CDR3 residues: CSVARGSNQPQHF. The CDR3 nucleotides are TGCAGCGTTGCCCGGGGAAGCAATCAGCCCCAGCATTTT.

V gene TRBV5-6 combines with J gene TRBJ2-3, with 9 bases fitting TRBD1. Germline assignment: CDR1 SGHDT and CDR2 YYEEEE. The CDR3 extends over 16 amino acids. V lost 4 bases to trimming and J lost 3 bases; unmatched junction nucleotides: 9. Here the CDR3 DNA reads TGTGCCAGCAGCCCGCCCGGGACAGGGACAACAGATACGCAGTATTTT. Translated: CASSPPGTGTTDTQYF.

V and J are TRBV7-8 and TRBJ1-2; 8 nucleotides match TRBD1. After removal of 5 bases from V and 7 bases from J, the junction contained 21 bases not matched to a gene. CDR1 and CDR2 (germline): SGHVS, FQNEAQ. The CDR3 is 18 amino acids. The CDR3 loop is CASSLRQGTYILGSGYTF. The CDR3 nucleotides read TGTGCCAGCAGCCTAAGACAGGGGACTTATATATTGGGGAGTGGCTACACCTTC.

This clone was observed a few times. The chain couples TRBV27 to TRBJ2-2, with 9 nucleotides matching TRBD2. Per germline, CDR1 MNHEY and CDR2 SMNVEV (reference sequence). This CDR3 spans 15 amino acids. V lost 6 bases, J lost 7 bases, and 9 bases stayed unmatched. The CDR3 reads CASRIGGGAGGELFF. The CDR3 region has the DNA TGTGCCAGCAGGATCGGCGGGGGGGCAGGCGGGGAGCTGTTTTTT.

This chain joins TRBV4-2 and TRBJ1-2; possible D gene TRBD1, 5 bases. The CDR3 sequence is 16 residues long. V was pared by 1 base and J by 3 bases, with 15 bases between. CDR1 and CDR2 (germline): LGHNA, YNFKEQ. In nucleotides, the CDR3 is TGTGCCAGCAGCCAAGTGGGCCAGGGTGTCGACTATGGCTACACCTTC. This translates into CASSQVGQGVDYGYTF.

The J gene is TRBJ1-4, the V gene TRBV13, with D tentatively TRBD1 (5 bases). The length of the CDR3 is 14 residues. V was clipped by 4 bases and J by 3 bases, with 9 bases between them. The germline V gene encodes CDR1 PRHDT and CDR2 FYEKMQ (reference sequence). CDR3 region: CASSSRGANEKLFF. The CDR3 DNA sequence: TGTGCCAGCAGCTCCCGGGGGGCTAATGAAAAACTGTTTTTT.

Remarks on this clone: The sample has other DNA sequences that encode this CDR3 too. This rearrangement joins TRBV7-9 to TRBJ2-3, with TRBD2 identical over 10 bases. The V segment lost 2 bases and the J segment 2 bases; nucleotides outside the gene matches: 1. Germline V gene sequence: CDR1 SEHNR, CDR2 FQNEAQ (reference sequence). The CDR3 contains 15 residues. The CDR3 coding sequence is TGTGCCAGCAGCTTAAGCGGGGGGGCCACAGATACGCAGTATTTT. Amino acids: CASSLSGGATDTQYF.

V and J are TRBV5-1 and TRBJ2-3, with D possibly TRBD1 on 6 matching bases. The germline gives CDR1 SGHRS, CDR2 YFSETQ. This CDR3 has 15 amino acids. V was cut by 7 bases and J by 5 bases, with 20 bases left in between. The CDR3 DNA follows: TGCGCCAGCTCCCCTACAGGGTGGGGGATAGATACGCAGTATTTT. Residues: CASSPTGWGIDTQYF.

The chain recombines TRBV5-5 with TRBJ2-7, with 9 bases that match TRBD1. The junction had 1 base not matched to a gene; V was cut back by 1 base and J by 8 bases. Germline assignment: CDR1 SGHKS and CDR2 YYEKEE (reference sequence). This CDR3 has 12 amino acids. The CDR3 nucleotides read TGTGCCAGCAGCTTGACAGGGGGCAAGCAGTACTTC. Protein sequence: CASSLTGGKQYF.

The rearrangement joins TRBV19 to TRBJ1-1; 9 bases fit TRBD1. CDR1 and CDR2 (germline): LNHDA, SQIVND (reference sequence). V trimming: 7 bases; J trimming: 3 bases; junction bases outside the gene matches: 9. The CDR3 covers 15 residues. Written as DNA, the CDR3 is TGTGCCAGTACCCGCGGGACAGGGACATACACTGAAGCTTTCTTT. Protein: CASTRGTGTYTEAFF.